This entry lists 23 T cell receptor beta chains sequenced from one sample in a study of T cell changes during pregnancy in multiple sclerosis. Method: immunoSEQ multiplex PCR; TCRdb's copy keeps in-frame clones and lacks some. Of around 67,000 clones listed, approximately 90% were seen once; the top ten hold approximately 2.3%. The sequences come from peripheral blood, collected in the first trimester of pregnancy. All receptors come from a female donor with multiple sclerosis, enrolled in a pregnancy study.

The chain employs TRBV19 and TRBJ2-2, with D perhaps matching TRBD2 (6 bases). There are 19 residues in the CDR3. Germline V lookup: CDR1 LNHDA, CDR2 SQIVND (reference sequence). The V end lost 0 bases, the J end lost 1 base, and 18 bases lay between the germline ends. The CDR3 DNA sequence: TGTGCCAGTAGTATAGATGCCCGGTGGGGGGTCATGAACACCGGGGAGCTGTTTTTT. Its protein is CASSIDARWGVMNTGELFF.

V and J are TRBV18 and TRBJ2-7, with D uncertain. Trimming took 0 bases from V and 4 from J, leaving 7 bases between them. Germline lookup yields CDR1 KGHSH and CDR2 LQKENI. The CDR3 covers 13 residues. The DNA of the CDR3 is TGTGCCAGCTCACCACCGGAGCTTTACGAGCAGTACTTC. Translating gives CASSPPELYEQYF.

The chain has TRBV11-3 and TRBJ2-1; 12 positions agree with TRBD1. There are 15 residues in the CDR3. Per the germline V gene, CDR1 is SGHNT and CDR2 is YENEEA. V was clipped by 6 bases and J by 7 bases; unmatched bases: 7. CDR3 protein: CASSYRDRGRNEQFF. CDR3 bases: TGTGCCAGCAGTTACCGGGACAGGGGGCGAAATGAGCAGTTCTTC.

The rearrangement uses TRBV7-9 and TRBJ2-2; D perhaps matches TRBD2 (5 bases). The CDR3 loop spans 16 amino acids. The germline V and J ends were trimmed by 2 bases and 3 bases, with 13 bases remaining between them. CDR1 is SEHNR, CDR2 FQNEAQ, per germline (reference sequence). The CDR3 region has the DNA TGTGCCAGCAGCTTAAGCGCTAGCCGTTACACCGGGGAGCTGTTTTTT. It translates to CASSLSASRYTGELFF.

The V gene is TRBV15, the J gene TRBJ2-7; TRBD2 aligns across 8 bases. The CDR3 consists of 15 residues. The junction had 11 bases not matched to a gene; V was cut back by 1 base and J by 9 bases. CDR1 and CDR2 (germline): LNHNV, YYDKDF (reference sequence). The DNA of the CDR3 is TGTGCCACCAGCAGAGCCGACCTGACTAGCGAAAGGCAGTACTTC. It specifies CATSRADLTSERQYF. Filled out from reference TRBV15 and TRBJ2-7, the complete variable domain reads DAMVIQNPRYQVTQFGKPVTLSCSQTLNHNVMYWYQQKSSQAPKLLFHYYDKDFNNEADTPDNFQSRRPNTSFCFLDIRSPGLGDTAMYLCATSRADLTSERQYFGPGTRLTVT.

The CDR3 bases are TGTGCCAGCAGTTATACCGGGACTGAATTTTCCTACGAGCAGTACTTC. It codes for CASSYTGTEFSYEQYF. This chain uses TRBV27 with TRBJ2-7, with D perhaps TRBD2 (6 bases). CDR1 and CDR2 from the germline V gene are MNHEY and SMNVEV (reference sequence). CDR3 length: 16 amino acids. The V end was cut by 4 bases, the J end by 1 base, with 17 bases between.

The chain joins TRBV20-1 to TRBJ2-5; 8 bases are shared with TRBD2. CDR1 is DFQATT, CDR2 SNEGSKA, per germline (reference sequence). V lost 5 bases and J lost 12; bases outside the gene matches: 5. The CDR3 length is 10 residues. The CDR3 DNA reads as TGCAGTGCTCACCAACTAGCGGAGTACTTC. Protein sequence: CSAHQLAEYF.

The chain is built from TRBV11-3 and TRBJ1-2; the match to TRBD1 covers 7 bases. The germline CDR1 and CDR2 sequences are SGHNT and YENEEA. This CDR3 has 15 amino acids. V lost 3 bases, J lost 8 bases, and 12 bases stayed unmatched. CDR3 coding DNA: TGTGCCAGCAGCTTGGAGACAGGGTTTTGGGGCGGCTACACCTTC. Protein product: CASSLETGFWGGYTF.

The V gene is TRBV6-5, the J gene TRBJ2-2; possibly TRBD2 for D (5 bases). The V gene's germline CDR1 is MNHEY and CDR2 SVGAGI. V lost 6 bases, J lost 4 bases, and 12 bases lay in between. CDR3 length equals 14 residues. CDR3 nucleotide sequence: TGTGCCAGCAGGAAAGGAGGTAGCACCGGGGAGCTGTTTTTT. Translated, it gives CASRKGGSTGELFF.

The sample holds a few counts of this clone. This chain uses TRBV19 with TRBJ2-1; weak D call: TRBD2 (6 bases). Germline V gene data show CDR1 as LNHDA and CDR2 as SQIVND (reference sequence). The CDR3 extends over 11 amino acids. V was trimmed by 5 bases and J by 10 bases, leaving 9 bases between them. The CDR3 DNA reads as TGTGCCAGTAGTTGGGCGGGAGAGCAGTTCTTC. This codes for CASSWAGEQFF.

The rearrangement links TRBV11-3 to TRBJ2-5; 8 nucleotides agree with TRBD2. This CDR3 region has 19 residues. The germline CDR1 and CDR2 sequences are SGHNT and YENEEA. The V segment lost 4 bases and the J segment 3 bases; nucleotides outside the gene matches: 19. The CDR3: CASSSLAAGMGHAEETQYF. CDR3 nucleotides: TGTGCCAGCAGCTCACTAGCGGCTGGGATGGGACATGCTGAAGAGACCCAGTACTTC.

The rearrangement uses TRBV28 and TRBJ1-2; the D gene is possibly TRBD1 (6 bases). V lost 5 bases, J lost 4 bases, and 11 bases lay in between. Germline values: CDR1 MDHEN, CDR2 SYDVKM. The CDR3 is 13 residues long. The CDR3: CASSEGQSYGYTF. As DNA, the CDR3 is TGTGCCAGCAGTGAAGGACAGAGCTATGGCTACACCTTC.

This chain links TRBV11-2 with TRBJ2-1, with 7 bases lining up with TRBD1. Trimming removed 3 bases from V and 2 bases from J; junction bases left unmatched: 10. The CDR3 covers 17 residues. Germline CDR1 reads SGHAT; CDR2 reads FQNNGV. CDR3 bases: TGTGCCAGCAGCTTGACCGCCGAGGGGGCCCCCTACAATGAGCAGTTCTTC. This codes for CASSLTAEGAPYNEQFF.

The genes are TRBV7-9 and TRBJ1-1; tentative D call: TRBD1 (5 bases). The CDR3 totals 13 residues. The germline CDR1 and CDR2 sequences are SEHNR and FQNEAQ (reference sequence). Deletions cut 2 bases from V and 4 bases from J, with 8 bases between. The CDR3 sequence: CASSLQGGTEAFF. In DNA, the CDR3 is TGTGCCAGCAGCTTACAGGGCGGCACTGAAGCTTTCTTT.

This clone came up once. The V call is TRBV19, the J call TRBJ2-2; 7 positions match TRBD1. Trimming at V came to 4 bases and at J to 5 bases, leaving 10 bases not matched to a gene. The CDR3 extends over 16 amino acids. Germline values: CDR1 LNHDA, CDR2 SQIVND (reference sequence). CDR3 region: CASSNPGQSSTGELFF. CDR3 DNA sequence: TGTGCCAGTAGTAACCCGGGACAGAGCTCTACCGGGGAGCTGTTTTTT.

The CDR3 loop reads CASSLVIGTSGRARGNEQFF. Here the CDR3 DNA reads TGTGCCAGCAGTTTAGTGATAGGGACTAGCGGGAGGGCCAGGGGAAATGAGCAGTTCTTC. The rearrangement uses TRBV27 and TRBJ2-1, with 16 positions matching TRBD2. V trimming: 2 bases; J trimming: 7 bases; junction bases outside the gene matches: 14. The CDR3 is 20 amino acids. Germline CDR1 reads MNHEY; CDR2 reads SMNVEV (reference sequence).

CDR3 coding DNA: TGTGCCAGCAGCCCCCAGACTAGCGGGACTACAGATACGCAGTATTTT. This codes for CASSPQTSGTTDTQYF. The chain carries TRBV28 and TRBJ2-3; 11 bases match TRBD2. Germline lookup yields CDR1 MDHEN and CDR2 SYDVKM. There are 16 residues in the CDR3. Trimming removed 6 bases from V and 3 bases from J; junction bases left unmatched: 8.

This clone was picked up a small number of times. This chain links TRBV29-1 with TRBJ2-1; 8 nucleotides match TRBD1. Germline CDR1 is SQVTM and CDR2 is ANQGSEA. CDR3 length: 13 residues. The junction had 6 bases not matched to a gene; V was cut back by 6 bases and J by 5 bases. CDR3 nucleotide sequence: TGCAGCGTACAGGGGGGATCGGACAATGAGCAGTTCTTC. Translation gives CSVQGGSDNEQFF.

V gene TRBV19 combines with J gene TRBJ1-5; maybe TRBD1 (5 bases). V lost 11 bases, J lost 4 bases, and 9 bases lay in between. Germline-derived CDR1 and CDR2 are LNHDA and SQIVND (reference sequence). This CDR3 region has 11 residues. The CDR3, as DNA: TGTGCCGGGGGGGGGAATCAGCCCCAGCATTTT. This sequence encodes CAGGGNQPQHF.

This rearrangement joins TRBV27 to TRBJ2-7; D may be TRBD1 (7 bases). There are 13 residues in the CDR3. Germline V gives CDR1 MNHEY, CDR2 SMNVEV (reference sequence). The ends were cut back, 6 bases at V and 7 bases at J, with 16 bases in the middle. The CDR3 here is CASSLGPGGEQYF. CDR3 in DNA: TGTGCCAGCAGCCTAGGACCAGGGGGGGAGCAGTACTTC.

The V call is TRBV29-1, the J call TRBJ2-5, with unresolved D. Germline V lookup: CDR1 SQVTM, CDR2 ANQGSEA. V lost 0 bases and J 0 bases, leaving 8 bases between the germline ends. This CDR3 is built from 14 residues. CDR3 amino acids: CSVEDSRHQETQYF. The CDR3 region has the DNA TGCAGCGTTGAAGATTCCAGGCACCAAGAGACCCAGTACTTC.

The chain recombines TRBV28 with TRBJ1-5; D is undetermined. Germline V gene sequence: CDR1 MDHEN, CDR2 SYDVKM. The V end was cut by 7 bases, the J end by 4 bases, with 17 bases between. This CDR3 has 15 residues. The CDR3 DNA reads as TGTGCCAGCACCCCGCCGGGAGGACCTAATCAGCCCCAGCATTTT. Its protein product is CASTPPGGPNQPQHF.

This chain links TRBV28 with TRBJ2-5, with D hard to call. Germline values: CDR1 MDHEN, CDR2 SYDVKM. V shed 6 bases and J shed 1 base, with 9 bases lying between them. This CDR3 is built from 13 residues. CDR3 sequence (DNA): TGTGCCAGCAGAGAGGTGAGCCAAGAGACCCAGTACTTC. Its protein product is CASREVSQETQYF.